This T cell receptor (beta chain) was sequenced for a study of blood T cells in healthy people across ages. It was with a sample-barcoded 5' primer and a J-beta primer mix that a second PCR of about 7 to 12 cycles was run. Each CDR3 protein is one row after TCRdb ran MiXCR on the 5' RACE reads. The table includes some 1.6 million distinct CDR3 sequences, roughly 32% detected once. Germline V gene data show CDR1 as SQVTM and CDR2 as ANQGSEA. The CDR3 spans 17 residues. Trimming removed 0 bases from V and 5 bases from J; junction bases left unmatched: 10. The TCR originated in a woman aged 30 to 39 in good health. J is TRBJ2-5 and V is TRBV29-1, with 12 bases that match TRBD2. Material: blood. CDR3 coding DNA: TGCAGCGTTGAAGATCCTAGCGGGGGGGCCGCATGGGAGACCCAGTACTTC. Residues: CSVEDPSGGAAWETQYF.